This entry describes one T cell receptor (beta chain). No antigen is known for it. Data came from immunoSEQ multiplex PCR; TCRdb stores just in-frame clones and leaves some out. The sample includes 29,000 or so clones, 69% of them seen just once. This CDR3 region has 13 residues. Germline CDR1 is SGHTS and CDR2 is YDEGEE. Trimming took off 2 bases at V and 3 bases at J, with 9 bases between the two ends. This record belongs to a study of cytotoxic CD8 clonotypes in ibrutinib-treated CLL. Cryopreserved PBMCs supplied 2 to 2.5 micrograms of genomic DNA for TCR beta libraries. Study-level findings and limits: Sustained-remission patients were sampled at one set of times and progressing patients at different ones. Baseline clonality, above age-matched healthy donor levels, tracked circulating CD8+ T-cell counts. Clonality increased at ibrutinib response, then returned toward baseline at progression.

The chain has TRBV5-8 and TRBJ2-7; a weak D match, TRBD1 (5 bases). This sequence was found in a human donor with chronic lymphocytic leukemia. The material was PBMCs, obtained after 24 months of ibrutinib treatment. CDR3 sequence reads: CASSFGRGYEQYF. The CDR3 nucleotides are TGTGCCAGCAGCTTCGGAAGGGGCTACGAGCAGTACTTC. The full variable domain, with the rest looked up from reference TRBV5-8 and TRBJ2-7, is EAGVTQSPTHLIKTRGQQATLRCSPISGHTSVYWYQQALGLGLQFLLWYDEGEERNRGNFPPRFSGRQFPNYSSELNVNALELEDSALYLCASSFGRGYEQYFGPGTRLTVT.